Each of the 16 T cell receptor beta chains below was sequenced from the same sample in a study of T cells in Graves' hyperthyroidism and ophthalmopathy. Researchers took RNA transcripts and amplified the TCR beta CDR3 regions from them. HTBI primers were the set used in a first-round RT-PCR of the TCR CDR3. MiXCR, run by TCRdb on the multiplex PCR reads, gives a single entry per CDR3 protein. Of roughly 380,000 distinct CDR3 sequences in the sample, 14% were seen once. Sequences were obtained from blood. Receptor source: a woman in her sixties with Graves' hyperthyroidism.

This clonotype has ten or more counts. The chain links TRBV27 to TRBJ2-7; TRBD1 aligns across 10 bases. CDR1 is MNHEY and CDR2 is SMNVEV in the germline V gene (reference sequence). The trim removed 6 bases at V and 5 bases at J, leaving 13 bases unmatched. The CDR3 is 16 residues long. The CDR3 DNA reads TGTGCCAGCAGCCGGAGACAGGGGGCGATTTGGGACGAGCAGTACTTC. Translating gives CASSRRQGAIWDEQYF.

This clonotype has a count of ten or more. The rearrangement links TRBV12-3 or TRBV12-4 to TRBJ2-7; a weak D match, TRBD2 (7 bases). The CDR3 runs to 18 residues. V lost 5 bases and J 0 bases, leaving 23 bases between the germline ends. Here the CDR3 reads CASSRGGRGVFYSYEQYF. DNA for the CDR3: TGTGCCAGCAGTAGGGGGGGGCGGGGTGTTTTTTACTCCTACGAGCAGTACTTC.

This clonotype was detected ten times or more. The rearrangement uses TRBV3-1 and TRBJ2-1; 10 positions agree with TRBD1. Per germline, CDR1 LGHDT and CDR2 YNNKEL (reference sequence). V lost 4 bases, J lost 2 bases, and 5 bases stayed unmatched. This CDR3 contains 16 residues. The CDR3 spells CASSPRTGGTYNEQFF. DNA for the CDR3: TGTGCCAGCAGCCCCCGGACAGGGGGGACCTACAATGAGCAGTTCTTC.

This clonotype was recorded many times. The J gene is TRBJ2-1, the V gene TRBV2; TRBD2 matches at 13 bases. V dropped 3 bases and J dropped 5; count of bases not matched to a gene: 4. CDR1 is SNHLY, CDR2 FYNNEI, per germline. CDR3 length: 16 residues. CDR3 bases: TGTGCCAGCAGTGATACTAGCGGGAGGGAAGACAATGAGCAGTTCTTC. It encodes CASSDTSGREDNEQFF.

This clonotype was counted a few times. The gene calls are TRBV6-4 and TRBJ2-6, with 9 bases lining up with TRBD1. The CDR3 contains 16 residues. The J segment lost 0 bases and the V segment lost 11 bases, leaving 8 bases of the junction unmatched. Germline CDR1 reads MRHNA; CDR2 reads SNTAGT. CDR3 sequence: CAAGQGSSSGANVLTF. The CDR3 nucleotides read TGTGCCGCTGGACAGGGGTCGAGCTCTGGGGCCAACGTCCTGACTTTC.

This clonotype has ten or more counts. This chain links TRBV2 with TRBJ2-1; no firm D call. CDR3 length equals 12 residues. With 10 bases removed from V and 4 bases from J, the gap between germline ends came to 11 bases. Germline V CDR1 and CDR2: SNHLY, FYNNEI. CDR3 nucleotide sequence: TGTGCCACCCCAAAGACTTACAATGAGCAGTTCTTC. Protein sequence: CATPKTYNEQFF.

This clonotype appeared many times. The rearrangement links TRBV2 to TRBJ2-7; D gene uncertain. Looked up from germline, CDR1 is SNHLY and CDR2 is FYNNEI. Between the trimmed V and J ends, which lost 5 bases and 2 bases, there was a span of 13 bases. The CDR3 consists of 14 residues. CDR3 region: CASSSNLTPYEQYF. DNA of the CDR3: TGTGCCAGCAGTTCTAATCTAACCCCCTACGAGCAGTACTTC.

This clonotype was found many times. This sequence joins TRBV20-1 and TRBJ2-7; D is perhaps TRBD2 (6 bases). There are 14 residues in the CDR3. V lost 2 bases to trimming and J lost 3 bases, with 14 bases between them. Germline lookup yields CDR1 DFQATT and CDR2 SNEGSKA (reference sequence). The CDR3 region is CSARSRAGFYEQYF. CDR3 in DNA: TGCAGTGCTAGATCCCGGGCGGGGTTCTACGAGCAGTACTTC.

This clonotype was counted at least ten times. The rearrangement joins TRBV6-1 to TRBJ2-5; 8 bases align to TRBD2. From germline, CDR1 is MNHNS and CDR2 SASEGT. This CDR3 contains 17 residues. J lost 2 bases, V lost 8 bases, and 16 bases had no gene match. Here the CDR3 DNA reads TGTGCCAGCGGTCGGGGAGATCCAGCGGGGGTACAAGAGACCCAGTACTTC. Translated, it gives CASGRGDPAGVQETQYF.

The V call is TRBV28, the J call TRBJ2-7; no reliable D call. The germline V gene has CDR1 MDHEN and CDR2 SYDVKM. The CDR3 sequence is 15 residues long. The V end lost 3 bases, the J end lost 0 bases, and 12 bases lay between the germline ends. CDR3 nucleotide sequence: TGTGCCAGCAGTTTTACGGTAACAGCCTCCTACGAGCAGTACTTC. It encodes CASSFTVTASYEQYF.

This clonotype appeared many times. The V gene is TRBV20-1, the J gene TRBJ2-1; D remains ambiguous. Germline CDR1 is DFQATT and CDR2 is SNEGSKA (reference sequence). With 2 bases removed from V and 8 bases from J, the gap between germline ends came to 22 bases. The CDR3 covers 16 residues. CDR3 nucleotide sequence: TGCAGTGCTAGACCCCCCGGGCCGCCAATGGACGATGAGCAGTTCTTC. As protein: CSARPPGPPMDDEQFF.

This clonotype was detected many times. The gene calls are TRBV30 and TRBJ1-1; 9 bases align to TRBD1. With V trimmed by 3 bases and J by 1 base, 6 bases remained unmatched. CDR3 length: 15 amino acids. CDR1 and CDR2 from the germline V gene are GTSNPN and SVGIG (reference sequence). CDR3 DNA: TGTGCCTGGAGGCAAACAGGGGGCTGGAACACTGAAGCTTTCTTT. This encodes CAWRQTGGWNTEAFF.

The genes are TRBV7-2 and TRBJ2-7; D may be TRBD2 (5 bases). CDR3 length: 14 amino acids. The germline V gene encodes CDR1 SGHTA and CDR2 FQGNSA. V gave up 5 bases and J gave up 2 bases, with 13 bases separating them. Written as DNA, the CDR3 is TGTGCCAGCAGCGCAGGACTTCTCACCTACGAGCAGTACTTC. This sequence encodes CASSAGLLTYEQYF.

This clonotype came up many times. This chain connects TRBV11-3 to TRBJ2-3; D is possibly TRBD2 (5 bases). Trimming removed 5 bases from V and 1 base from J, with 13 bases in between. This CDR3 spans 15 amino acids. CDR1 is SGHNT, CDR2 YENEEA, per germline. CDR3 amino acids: CASSRWNGGTDTQYF. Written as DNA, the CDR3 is TGTGCCAGCAGCCGTTGGAACGGGGGCACAGATACGCAGTATTTT.

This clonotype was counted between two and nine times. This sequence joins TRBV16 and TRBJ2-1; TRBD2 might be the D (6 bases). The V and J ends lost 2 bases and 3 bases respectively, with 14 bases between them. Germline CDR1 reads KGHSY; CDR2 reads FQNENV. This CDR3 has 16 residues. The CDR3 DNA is TGTGCCAGCAGCCAACGGCCGGAGGGTTACTACAATGAGCAGTTCTTC. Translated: CASSQRPEGYYNEQFF.

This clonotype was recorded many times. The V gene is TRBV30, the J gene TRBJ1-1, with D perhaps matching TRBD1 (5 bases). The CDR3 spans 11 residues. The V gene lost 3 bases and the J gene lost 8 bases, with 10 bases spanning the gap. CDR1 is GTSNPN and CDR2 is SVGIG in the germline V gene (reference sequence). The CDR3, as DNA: TGTGCCTGGAGCTCGGGACCAGAAGCTTTCTTT. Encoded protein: CAWSSGPEAFF.